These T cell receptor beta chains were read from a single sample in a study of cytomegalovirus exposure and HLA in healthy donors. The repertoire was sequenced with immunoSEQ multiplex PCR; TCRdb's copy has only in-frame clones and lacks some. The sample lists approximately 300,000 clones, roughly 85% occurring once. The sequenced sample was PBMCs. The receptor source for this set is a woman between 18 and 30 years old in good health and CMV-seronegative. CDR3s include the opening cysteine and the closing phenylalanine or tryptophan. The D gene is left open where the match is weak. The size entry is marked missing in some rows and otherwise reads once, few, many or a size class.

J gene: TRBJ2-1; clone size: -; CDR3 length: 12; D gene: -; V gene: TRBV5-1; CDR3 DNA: TGCGCCAGCAGCTTTCCAGGACTACCTCAGTTCTTC; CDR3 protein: CASSFPGLPQFF
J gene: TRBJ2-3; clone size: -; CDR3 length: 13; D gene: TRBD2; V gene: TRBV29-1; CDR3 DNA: TGCAGCACGGGACTAGCAGTGACAGATACGCAGTATTTT; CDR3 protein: CSTGLAVTDTQYF
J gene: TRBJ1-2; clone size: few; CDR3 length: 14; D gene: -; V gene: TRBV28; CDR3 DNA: TGTGCCAGCAGTGTATGGGGGGCTAACCATGGCTACACCTTC; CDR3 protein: CASSVWGANHGYTF
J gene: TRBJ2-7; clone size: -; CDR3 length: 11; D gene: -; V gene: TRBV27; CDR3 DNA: TGTGCCAGCAGTCACTCCTACGAGCAGTACTTC; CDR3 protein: CASSHSYEQYF
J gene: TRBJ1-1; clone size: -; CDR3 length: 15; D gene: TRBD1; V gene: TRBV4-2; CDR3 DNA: TGTGCCAGCAGCGGGACAGGGGGCGCAGACACTGAAGCTTTCTTT; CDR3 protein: CASSGTGGADTEAFF
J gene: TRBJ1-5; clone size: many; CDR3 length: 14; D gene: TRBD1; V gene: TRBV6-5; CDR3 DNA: TGTGCCAGCAGTGAATGGACAGGGCACCAGCCCCAGCATTTT; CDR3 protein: CASSEWTGHQPQHF
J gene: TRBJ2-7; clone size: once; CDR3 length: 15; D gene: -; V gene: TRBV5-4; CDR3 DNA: TGTGCCAGCAGCATTGGGGGCGAAAGTGGGCGTGAGCAGTACTTC; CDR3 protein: CASSIGGESGREQYF
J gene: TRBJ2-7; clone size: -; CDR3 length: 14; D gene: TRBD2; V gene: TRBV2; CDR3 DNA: TGTGCCAGCAGGCCCGGGACTAGCGTATACGAGCAGTACTTC; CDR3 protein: CASRPGTSVYEQYF
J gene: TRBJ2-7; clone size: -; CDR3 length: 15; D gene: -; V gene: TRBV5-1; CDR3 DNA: TGCGCCAGCAGACGTGGGGAGGCCCTCTCCTACGAGCAGTACTTC; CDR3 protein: CASRRGEALSYEQYF
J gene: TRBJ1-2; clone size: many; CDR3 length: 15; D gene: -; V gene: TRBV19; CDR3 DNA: TGTGCCAGTATTACGAGATCAGGGAGGGACTATGGCTACACCTTC; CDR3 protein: CASITRSGRDYGYTF
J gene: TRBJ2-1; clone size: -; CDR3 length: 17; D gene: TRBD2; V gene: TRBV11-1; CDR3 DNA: TGTGCCAGCAGCTTAGAGCCGTCTAGCGGGAGAGGGAATGAGCAGTTCTTC; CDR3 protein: CASSLEPSSGRGNEQFF
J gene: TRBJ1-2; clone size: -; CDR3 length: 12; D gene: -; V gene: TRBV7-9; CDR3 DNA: TGTGCCAGCAGCTTACCATCCTATGGCTACACCTTC; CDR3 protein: CASSLPSYGYTF
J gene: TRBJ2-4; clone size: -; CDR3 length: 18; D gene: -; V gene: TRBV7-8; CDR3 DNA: TGTGCCAGCAGCTTAGTCCGTGGCGGGCCTTTAGCCAAAAACATTCAGTACTTC; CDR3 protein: CASSLVRGGPLAKNIQYF
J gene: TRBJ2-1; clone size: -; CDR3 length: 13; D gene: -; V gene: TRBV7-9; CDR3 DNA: TGTGCCAGCGCACGGGGAACCTACAATGAGCAGTTCTTC; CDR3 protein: CASARGTYNEQFF
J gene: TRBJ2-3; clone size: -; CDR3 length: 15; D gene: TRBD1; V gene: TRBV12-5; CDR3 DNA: TGTGCTAGTGGTCCCGGGACAGGGGGCCTTGATACGCAGTATTTT; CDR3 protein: CASGPGTGGLDTQYF
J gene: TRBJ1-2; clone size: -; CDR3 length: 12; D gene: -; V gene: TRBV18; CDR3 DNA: TGTGCCAGCTCACCAGGGGCGGATGGCTACACCTTC; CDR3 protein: CASSPGADGYTF
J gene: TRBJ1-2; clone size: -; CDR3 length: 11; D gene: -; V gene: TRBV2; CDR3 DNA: TGTGCCAGCCGAAGTAGCTATGGCTACACCTTC; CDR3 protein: CASRSSYGYTF
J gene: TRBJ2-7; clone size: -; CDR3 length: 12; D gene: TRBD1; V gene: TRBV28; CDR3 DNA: TGTGCCAGCAGTTTATCGGACAGGGGGCAGTACTTC; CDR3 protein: CASSLSDRGQYF
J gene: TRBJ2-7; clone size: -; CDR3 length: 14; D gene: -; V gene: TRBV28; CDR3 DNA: TGTGCCAGCAGTTTCCCTTCACAGGGCTACGAGCAGTACTTC; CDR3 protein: CASSFPSQGYEQYF
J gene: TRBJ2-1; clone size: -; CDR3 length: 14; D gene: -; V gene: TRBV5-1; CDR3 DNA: TGCGCCAGCAGCCCGGTAGCGGTAGGTGGTGAGCAGTTCTTC; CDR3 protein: CASSPVAVGGEQFF
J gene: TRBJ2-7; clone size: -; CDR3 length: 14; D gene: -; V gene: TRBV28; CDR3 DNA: TGTGCCAGCAGTCGCGTCTCCGCGACCTACGAGCAGTACTTC; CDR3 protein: CASSRVSATYEQYF
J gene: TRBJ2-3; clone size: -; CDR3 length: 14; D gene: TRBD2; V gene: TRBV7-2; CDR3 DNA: TGTGCCAGCAGACGGACTAGGTACACAGATACGCAGTATTTT; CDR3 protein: CASRRTRYTDTQYF
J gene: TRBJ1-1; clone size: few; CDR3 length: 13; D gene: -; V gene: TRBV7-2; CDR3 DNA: TGTGCCAGCAGCTCCCCCGTGAACACTGAAGCTTTCTTT; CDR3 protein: CASSSPVNTEAFF
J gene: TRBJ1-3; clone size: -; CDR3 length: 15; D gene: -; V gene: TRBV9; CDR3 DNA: TGTGCCAGCAGCTCCCAACACAGTTTCGGAAACACCATATATTTT; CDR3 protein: CASSSQHSFGNTIYF
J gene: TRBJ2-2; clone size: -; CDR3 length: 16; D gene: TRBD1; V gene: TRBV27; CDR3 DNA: TGTGCCAGCAGTTCCCCGGGACAGGGGTACACCGGGGAGCTGTTTTTT; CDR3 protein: CASSSPGQGYTGELFF
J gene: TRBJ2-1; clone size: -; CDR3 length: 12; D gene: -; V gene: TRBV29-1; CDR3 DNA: TGCAGCGTTGATCGGGGGATGTATGAGCAGTTCTTC; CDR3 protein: CSVDRGMYEQFF
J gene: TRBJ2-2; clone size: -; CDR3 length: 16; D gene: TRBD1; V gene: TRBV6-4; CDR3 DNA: TGTGCCAGCAGTGACCAGCCGGGACAGGGGACCGGGGAGCTGTTTTTT; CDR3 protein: CASSDQPGQGTGELFF
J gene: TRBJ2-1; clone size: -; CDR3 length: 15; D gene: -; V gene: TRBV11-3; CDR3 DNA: TGTGCCAGCGGCGGGACTTCCAGCTCCTACAATGAGCAGTTCTTC; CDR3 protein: CASGGTSSSYNEQFF
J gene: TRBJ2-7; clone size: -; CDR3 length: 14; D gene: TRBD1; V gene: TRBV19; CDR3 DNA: TGTGCCAGTAGGCCGGGACAGTCCAACACCGAGCAGTACTTC; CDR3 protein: CASRPGQSNTEQYF
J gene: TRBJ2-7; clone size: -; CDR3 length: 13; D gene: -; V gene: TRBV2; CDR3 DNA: TGTGCCCGTTCAAGGGGTGTTACCTACGAGCAGTACTTC; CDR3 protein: CARSRGVTYEQYF
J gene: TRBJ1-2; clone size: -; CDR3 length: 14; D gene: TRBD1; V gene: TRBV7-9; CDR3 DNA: TGTGCCAGCAGCTTAGCCAGGGGGAATCATGGCTACACCTTC; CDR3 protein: CASSLARGNHGYTF
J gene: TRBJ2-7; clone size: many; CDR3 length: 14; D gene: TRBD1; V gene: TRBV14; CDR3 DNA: TGTGCCAGCAGCCCGAGGACAGGGAACTACGAGCAGTACTTC; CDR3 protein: CASSPRTGNYEQYF
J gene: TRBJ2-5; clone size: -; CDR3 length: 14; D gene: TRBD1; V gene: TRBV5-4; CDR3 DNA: TGTGCCAGCAGCTCTCGGACAGGTGTGGAGACCCAGTACTTC; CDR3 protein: CASSSRTGVETQYF
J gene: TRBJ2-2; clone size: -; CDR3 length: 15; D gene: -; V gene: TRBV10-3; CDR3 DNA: TGTGCCCTCAGACCCGGGACTCAGAACACCGGGGAGCTGTTTTTT; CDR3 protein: CALRPGTQNTGELFF
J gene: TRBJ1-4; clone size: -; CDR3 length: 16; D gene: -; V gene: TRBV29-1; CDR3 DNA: TGCAGCGCCAAAGTGGGGGGGGCGCCGGATAATGAAAAACTGTTTTTT; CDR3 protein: CSAKVGGAPDNEKLFF
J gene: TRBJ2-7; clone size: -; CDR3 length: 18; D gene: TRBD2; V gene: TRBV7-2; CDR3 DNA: TGTGCCAGCAGCTTTACCGGGACTAGCGGGAGCACGACCTACGAGCAGTACTTC; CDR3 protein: CASSFTGTSGSTTYEQYF
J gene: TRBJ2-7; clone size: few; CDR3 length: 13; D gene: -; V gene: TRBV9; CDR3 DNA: TGTGCCAGCAGCGTATTAGAGGTGGACGAGCAGTACTTC; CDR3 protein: CASSVLEVDEQYF
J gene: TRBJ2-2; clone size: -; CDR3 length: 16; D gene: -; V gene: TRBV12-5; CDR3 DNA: TGTGCTAGTGGTTTGGGAGTCAGGACGAACACCGGGGAGCTGTTTTTT; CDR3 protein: CASGLGVRTNTGELFF
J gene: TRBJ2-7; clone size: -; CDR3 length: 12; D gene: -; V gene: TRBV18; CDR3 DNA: TGTGCCAGCTCACCGTACAGCTACGAGCAGTACTTC; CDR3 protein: CASSPYSYEQYF
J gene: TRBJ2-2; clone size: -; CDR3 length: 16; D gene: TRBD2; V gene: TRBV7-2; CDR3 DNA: TGTGCCAGCAGCTTAAGTACTAGCGGGAGAACCGGGGAGCTGTTTTTT; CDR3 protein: CASSLSTSGRTGELFF
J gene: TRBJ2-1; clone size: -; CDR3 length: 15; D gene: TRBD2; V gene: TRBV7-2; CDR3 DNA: TGTGCCAGCAGCTTAGAGGGACTACGGTGGGGTGAGCAGTTCTTC; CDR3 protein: CASSLEGLRWGEQFF
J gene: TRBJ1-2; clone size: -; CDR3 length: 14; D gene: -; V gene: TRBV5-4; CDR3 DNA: TGTGCCAGCAGCCCTAGGACGGAGGACTATGGCTACACCTTC; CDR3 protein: CASSPRTEDYGYTF
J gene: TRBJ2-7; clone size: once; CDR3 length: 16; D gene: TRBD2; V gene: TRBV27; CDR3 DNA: TGTGCCAGCAGTCCCATCGCTAGCGGGAGCTCCTACGAGCAGTACTTC; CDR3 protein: CASSPIASGSSYEQYF
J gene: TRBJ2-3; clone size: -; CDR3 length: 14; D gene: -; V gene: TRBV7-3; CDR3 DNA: TGTGCCAGCAGCCGTAGCGGATACACAGATACGCAGTATTTT; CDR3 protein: CASSRSGYTDTQYF
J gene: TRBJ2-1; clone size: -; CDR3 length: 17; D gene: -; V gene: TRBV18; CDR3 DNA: TGTGCCAGCTCACCCCCCCTGACGGAGCTCTCCTACAATGAGCAGTTCTTC; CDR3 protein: CASSPPLTELSYNEQFF
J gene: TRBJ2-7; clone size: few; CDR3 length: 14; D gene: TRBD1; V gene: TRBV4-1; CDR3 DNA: TGCGCCAGCAGCCAAGATCGGACAGGGGCCGAGCAGTACTTC; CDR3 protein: CASSQDRTGAEQYF
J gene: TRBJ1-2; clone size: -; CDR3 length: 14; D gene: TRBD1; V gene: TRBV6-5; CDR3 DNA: TGTGCCAGCAGAGACAGGGGGCGGAACTATGGCTACACCTTC; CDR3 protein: CASRDRGRNYGYTF
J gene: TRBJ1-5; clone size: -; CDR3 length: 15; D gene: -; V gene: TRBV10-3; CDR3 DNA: TGTGCCACCCGCGGGGCCTTTACGGGGGGTCAGCCCCAGCATTTT; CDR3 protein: CATRGAFTGGQPQHF
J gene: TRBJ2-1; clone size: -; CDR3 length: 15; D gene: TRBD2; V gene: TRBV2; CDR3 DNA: TGTGCCAGCAGTGCCGGGACTAGCGGTAGGGATGAGCAGTTCTTC; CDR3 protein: CASSAGTSGRDEQFF
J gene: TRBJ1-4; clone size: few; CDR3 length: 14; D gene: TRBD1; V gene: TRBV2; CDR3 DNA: TGTGCCAGCAGCCAGTCCCGGGACAGCGAAAAACTGTTTTTT; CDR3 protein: CASSQSRDSEKLFF
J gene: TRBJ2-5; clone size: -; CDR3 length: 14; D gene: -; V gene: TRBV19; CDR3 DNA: TGTGCCAGTAGTGACCGCGGACTACAAGAGACCCAGTACTTC; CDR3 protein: CASSDRGLQETQYF
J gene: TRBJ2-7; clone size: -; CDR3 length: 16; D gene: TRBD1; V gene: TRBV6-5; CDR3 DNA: TGTGCCAGCAGTTACGGTGGGGACAGTACAACCTACGAGCAGTACTTC; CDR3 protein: CASSYGGDSTTYEQYF
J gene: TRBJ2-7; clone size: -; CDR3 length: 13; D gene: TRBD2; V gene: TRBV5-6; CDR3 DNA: TGTGCCAGCATTCTAGCGGGTTCGTACGAGCAGTACTTC; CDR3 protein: CASILAGSYEQYF
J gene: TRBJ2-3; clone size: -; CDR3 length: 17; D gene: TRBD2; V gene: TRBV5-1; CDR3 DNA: TGCGCCAGCAGCTCAGCATCGGGACTAGCCGGCACAGATACGCAGTATTTT; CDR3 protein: CASSSASGLAGTDTQYF
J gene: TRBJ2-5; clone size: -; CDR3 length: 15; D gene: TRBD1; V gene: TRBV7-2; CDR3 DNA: TGTGCCAGCAGCCTGAAACTACAGGGGGGAGAGACCCAGTACTTC; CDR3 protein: CASSLKLQGGETQYF
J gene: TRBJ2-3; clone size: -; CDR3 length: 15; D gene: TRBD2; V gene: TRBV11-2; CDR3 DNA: TGTGCCAGCAGCCCCCTAGCGGGAGTTTCAGATACGCAGTATTTT; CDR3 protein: CASSPLAGVSDTQYF
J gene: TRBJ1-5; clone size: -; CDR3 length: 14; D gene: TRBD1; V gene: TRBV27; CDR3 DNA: TGTGCCAGCAGTTTCAGGGGGCGCAATCAGCCCCAGCATTTT; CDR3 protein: CASSFRGRNQPQHF
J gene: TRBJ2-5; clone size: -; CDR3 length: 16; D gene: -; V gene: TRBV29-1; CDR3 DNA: TGCAGCGTTGAAGGGGGGCCTAGCGGCTTGACGGGGACCCAGTACTTC; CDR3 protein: CSVEGGPSGLTGTQYF
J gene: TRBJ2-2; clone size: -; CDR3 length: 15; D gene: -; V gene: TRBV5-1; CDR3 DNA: TGCGCCAGTGGTTTTCGGACTACTAACACCGGGGAGCTGTTTTTT; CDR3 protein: CASGFRTTNTGELFF